Below, 3 T cell receptor beta chains from the same sample are listed, as sequenced in a study of radiotherapy plus CTLA-4 blockade in lung cancer. TCRdb's table, derived via immunoSEQ multiplex PCR, lists solely in-frame clones and lacks some. The sample includes about 80,000 clones, around 79% of them seen just once. The input for sequencing was peripheral blood, taken from a patient treated with radiotherapy plus ipilimumab. These receptor sequences come from a human donor with non-small cell lung cancer whose response to radiotherapy plus ipilimumab could not be evaluated. Some clones in this sample may be carry-over from other donors' samples.

This clone has only one observation. V usage is TRBV13 and J usage is TRBJ2-1; 8 bases line up with TRBD1. The CDR3 covers 17 residues. V shed 5 bases, J shed 0 bases, and the junction held 9 bases outside the gene matches. CDR1 is PRHDT, CDR2 FYEKMQ, per germline (reference sequence). CDR3 sequence (DNA): TGTGCCAGCAGCCCCAGGACAGGGTTTTCCTCCTACAATGAGCAGTTCTTC. It is translated as CASSPRTGFSSYNEQFF.

This clone was counted once. CDR3 loop: CASSVRGAGSPLHF. The CDR3 bases are TGTGCCAGCAGCGTACGGGGGGCAGGGTCACCCCTCCACTTT. The J gene is TRBJ1-6, the V gene TRBV9; TRBD1 is a possible D gene (6 bases). The CDR3 covers 14 residues. Germline V gene lookup returns CDR1 SGDLS and CDR2 YYNGEE. With 1 base removed from V and 10 bases from J, the gap between germline ends came to 12 bases.

The V gene is TRBV21-1, the J gene TRBJ2-3; the table assigns TRBD2, which was not confirmed against the DNA. TRBV21-1 is reported as a pseudogene. The CDR3 has 15 amino acids. The CDR3 region is CASGSGGDSTDTQYF. The CDR3 nucleotides are TGTGCCAGCGGCAGCGGGGGAGATAGCACAGATACGCAGTATTTT.